Below, 3 T cell receptor beta chains from the same sample are listed, as sequenced in a study of siplizumab effects on memory and regulatory T cells. The assay was immunoSEQ multiplex PCR, and TCRdb's table has in-frame clones only and misses some. There are about 100,000 clones in the sample; approximately 94% occur only once, and 1% to 1.5% lies in the top ten. Specimen: non-Treg CD4+ T cells sorted from blood. The receptor set was obtained from a human donor in good health.

This clone was seen just once. The chain employs TRBV19 and TRBJ2-7; tentatively, D is TRBD1 (6 bases). The CDR3 has 15 amino acids. Per the germline V gene, CDR1 is LNHDA and CDR2 is SQIVND (reference sequence). Deletions cut 3 bases from V and 2 bases from J, with 14 bases between. CDR3 loop: CASSIRWDTTYEQYF. CDR3 nucleotide sequence: TGTGCCAGTAGTATTCGCTGGGACACTACCTACGAGCAGTACTTC.

This clone has more than one count but fewer than ten. The V call is TRBV27, the J call TRBJ1-1, with D hard to call. Germline V gene sequence: CDR1 MNHEY, CDR2 SMNVEV (reference sequence). V was trimmed by 7 bases and J by 2 bases, leaving 11 bases between them. This CDR3 comprises 13 residues. Here the CDR3 reads CASTGKRNTEAFF. In DNA, the CDR3 is TGTGCCAGCACGGGAAAACGAAACACTGAAGCTTTCTTT.

DNA for the CDR3: TGTGCCAGCAGATTCCGAGGCTATGGCTACACCTTC. It encodes CASRFRGYGYTF. The genes are TRBV2 and TRBJ1-2; D is ambiguous. Germline V lookup: CDR1 SNHLY, CDR2 FYNNEI. Trimming pared 6 bases from V and 4 bases from J, leaving 9 bases between. This CDR3 comprises 12 residues.